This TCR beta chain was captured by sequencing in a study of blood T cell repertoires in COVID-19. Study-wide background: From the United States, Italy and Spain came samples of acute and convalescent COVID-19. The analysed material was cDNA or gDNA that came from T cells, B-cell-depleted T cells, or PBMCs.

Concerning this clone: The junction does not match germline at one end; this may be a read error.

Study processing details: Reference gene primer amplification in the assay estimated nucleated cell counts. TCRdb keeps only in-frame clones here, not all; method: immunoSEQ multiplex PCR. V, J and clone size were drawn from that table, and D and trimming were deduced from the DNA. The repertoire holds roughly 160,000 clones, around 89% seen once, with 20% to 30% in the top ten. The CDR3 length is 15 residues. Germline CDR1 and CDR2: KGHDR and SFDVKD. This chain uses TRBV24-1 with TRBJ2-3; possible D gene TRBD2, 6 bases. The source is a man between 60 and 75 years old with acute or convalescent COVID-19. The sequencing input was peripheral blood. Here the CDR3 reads CATSSGGTLTDTQYF. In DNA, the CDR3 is TGTGCGACCAGTTCAGGCGGGACCCTCACAGATACGCAGTATTTT.